The clone carrying this TCR beta chain showed up just a few times. The data stem from a study of T-cell reconstitution after alpha-beta-depleted transplantation in children. Preparation of the TCRbeta library involved a method that used unique molecular identifiers. TCRdb analysed the PCR reads with MiXCR anew, one entry per CDR3 protein. Here the sample spans fewer than 550,000 distinct CDR3 sequences, about 11% being singletons. The germline V and J ends were trimmed by 10 bases and 7 bases, with 10 bases remaining between them. The CDR3 loop spans 11 amino acids. V is TRBV12-3 or TRBV12-4 and J is TRBJ2-2; no reliable D call. Sequencing was performed on PBMCs from the stem cell graft donor, taken from the stem cell graft. This clonotype was obtained from a human donor who donated a stem cell graft to a child with acute myeloid leukemia. This CDR3 reads CANRFDGELFF. In DNA, the CDR3 is TGTGCCAACCGATTTGACGGGGAGCTGTTTTTT.